The entry below describes one TCR beta chain. TCRdb processed the RT-PCR reads anew with MiXCR; each CDR3 protein has one entry. The sample records about 200,000 distinct CDR3 sequences, roughly two fifths being singletons. The sample comes from a study of patients and donors after allogeneic stem cell transplantation. Germline lookup yields CDR1 SGHDT and CDR2 YYEEEE. V was cut by 5 bases and J by 1 base, with 15 bases left in between. The CDR3 is made up of 15 amino acids. This sequence joins TRBV5-6 and TRBJ1-1, with D possibly being TRBD1 (6 bases). The origin of this receptor is a human donor who was either an allogeneic HSCT recipient or a stem cell or donor lymphocyte infusion donor (not recorded which). It is not recorded whose cells these are; they may come from a transplant donor. What was sequenced was blood, either unsorted or a sorted T cell fraction (not recorded which). This CDR3 reads CASSPGGGQNTEAFF. CDR3 bases: TGTGCCAGCAGTCCTGGGGGCGGACAGAACACTGAAGCTTTCTTT.